Presented here are 32 T cell receptor beta chains from one specimen sequenced in a study of T cell changes during pregnancy in multiple sclerosis. The data were produced by immunoSEQ multiplex PCR, yet TCRdb's version contains in-frame clones alone and is incomplete. The sample includes tens of thousands of clones, 93% of them seen just once. The sample consisted of peripheral blood, taken in the second trimester of pregnancy. These receptors all stem from a female donor with multiple sclerosis, enrolled in a pregnancy study.

This chain links TRBV5-1 with TRBJ2-7; TRBD2 matches 8 bases. Germline V lookup: CDR1 SGHRS, CDR2 YFSETQ. V dropped 4 bases and J dropped 7; count of bases not matched to a gene: 13. This CDR3 spans 15 amino acids. The CDR3 reads CASSEGSGSAWEQYF. The DNA for the CDR3 is TGCGCCAGCAGCGAGGGGAGCGGGAGTGCTTGGGAGCAGTACTTC.

The V call is TRBV11-1, the J call TRBJ1-1; D not certain. Germline assignment: CDR1 SGHAT and CDR2 FQDESV (reference sequence). CDR3 size: 12 residues. V was trimmed by 4 bases and J by 7 bases, leaving 10 bases between them. The CDR3 sequence: CASSSGGDEAFF. For the CDR3, the DNA is TGTGCCAGCAGCTCCGGCGGGGATGAAGCTTTCTTT.

The V gene is TRBV6-1, the J gene TRBJ1-1; D uncertain. Trimming left V 0 bases short and J 1 base short, with 6 bases between. The germline V gene has CDR1 MNHNS and CDR2 SASEGT. CDR3 length: 14 amino acids. The CDR3 here is CASSEARQNTEAFF. The CDR3 region has the DNA TGTGCCAGCAGTGAAGCGAGGCAGAACACTGAAGCTTTCTTT.

This clone was found once. The V gene is TRBV7-8, the J gene TRBJ1-1, with D perhaps matching TRBD1 (5 bases). This CDR3 region has 14 residues. The germline V and J ends were trimmed by 5 bases and 3 bases, with 13 bases remaining between them. Germline V gene sequence: CDR1 SGHVS, CDR2 FQNEAQ. The CDR3 loop is CASSRRWGDTEAFF. The CDR3 bases are TGTGCCAGCAGCCGAAGATGGGGGGACACTGAAGCTTTCTTT.

The V and J genes are TRBV30 and TRBJ1-4; TRBD1 aligns across 11 bases. The CDR3 totals 16 residues. Germline V lookup: CDR1 GTSNPN, CDR2 SVGIG (reference sequence). Germline trimming cut 2 bases from V and 9 bases from J; bases unmatched to any gene: 11. CDR3 residues: CAWSWVGTGGSKKLFF. The CDR3 DNA reads TGTGCCTGGAGTTGGGTAGGGACAGGGGGGAGCAAAAAACTGTTTTTT.

This clone was observed once. The rearrangement links TRBV9 to TRBJ2-2; maybe TRBD1 (6 bases). CDR1 and CDR2 (germline): SGDLS, YYNGEE. The CDR3 contains 17 residues. Trimming shortened V by 4 bases and J by 0 bases, and 16 bases separated the two germline ends. The chain's CDR3 is CASSITSGTSNTGELFF. The DNA of the CDR3 is TGTGCCAGCAGCATAACCTCCGGGACATCGAACACCGGGGAGCTGTTTTTT. Full variable domain (rest looked up from reference TRBV9 and TRBJ2-2): DSGVTQTPKHLITATGQRVTLRCSPRSGDLSVYWYQQSLDQGLQFLIQYYNGEERAKGNILERFSAQQFPDLHSELNLSSLELGDSALYFCASSITSGTSNTGELFFGEGSRLTVL.

V gene TRBV15 combines with J gene TRBJ2-2; perhaps TRBD2 as D (6 bases). This CDR3 spans 14 amino acids. V was clipped by 5 bases and J by 4 bases, with 11 bases between them. Germline lookup yields CDR1 LNHNV and CDR2 YYDKDF (reference sequence). The CDR3 DNA is TGTGCCACCAGCGGGACTTCAGTCACCGGGGAGCTGTTTTTT. Residues: CATSGTSVTGELFF. The complete variable domain, with remaining parts taken from reference TRBV15 and TRBJ2-2, reads DAMVIQNPRYQVTQFGKPVTLSCSQTLNHNVMYWYQQKSSQAPKLLFHYYDKDFNNEADTPDNFQSRRPNTSFCFLDIRSPGLGDTAMYLCATSGTSVTGELFFGEGSRLTVL.

Written as DNA, the CDR3 is TGTGCCAGTAGTATAGATGAGGGAGGCGGCTACACCTTC. This codes for CASSIDEGGGYTF. The chain couples TRBV19 to TRBJ1-2, with D unresolved. Germline loops: CDR1 LNHDA, CDR2 SQIVND (reference sequence). Trimming took off 0 bases at V and 8 bases at J, with 10 bases between the two ends. The CDR3 extends over 13 amino acids.

The chain links TRBV30 to TRBJ2-1; TRBD1 matches 8 bases. J gave up 4 bases and V 5 bases, and 4 bases lay outside the gene matches. Germline V gene data show CDR1 as GTSNPN and CDR2 as SVGIG (reference sequence). The CDR3 loop spans 13 amino acids. CDR3 nucleotide sequence: TGTGCCTGGTCAGGGGGCGCATACAATGAGCAGTTCTTC. Its protein product is CAWSGGAYNEQFF.

This chain joins TRBV14 and TRBJ2-7; maybe TRBD2 (7 bases). The V end was cut by 1 base, the J end by 9 bases, with 13 bases between. Germline V gene lookup returns CDR1 SGHDN and CDR2 FVKESK. The CDR3 runs to 13 residues. The CDR3 DNA sequence: TGTGCCAGCAGCCAAGTACGAGGGGGGGGGCAGTACTTC. This translates into CASSQVRGGGQYF.

The chain joins TRBV2 to TRBJ1-3; D is unclear. Deletions cut 6 bases from V and 0 bases from J, with 12 bases between. Germline V gives CDR1 SNHLY, CDR2 FYNNEI. The CDR3 runs 15 residues. CDR3 sequence reads: CASSSPPGSGNTIYF. DNA of the CDR3: TGTGCCAGCAGCTCACCTCCCGGCTCTGGAAACACCATATATTTT.

V gene TRBV5-4 combines with J gene TRBJ2-6; D is ambiguous. CDR1 and CDR2 (germline): SGHNT, YYREEE (reference sequence). V lost 0 bases to trimming and J lost 0 bases, with 4 bases between them. CDR3 length: 15 residues. CDR3 sequence (DNA): TGTGCCAGCAGCTTGGCTCTCTCTGGGGCCAACGTCCTGACTTTC. It yields the protein CASSLALSGANVLTF.

This chain connects TRBV18 to TRBJ1-4; no clear D gene. Deletions cut 3 bases from V and 6 bases from J, with 11 bases between. Per germline, CDR1 KGHSH and CDR2 LQKENI. CDR3 length: 14 residues. As DNA, the CDR3 is TGTGCCAGCTCACCCACTGAGCAGGATGAAAAACTGTTTTTT. Translated, it gives CASSPTEQDEKLFF. Drawing the rest from reference TRBV18 and TRBJ1-4, the complete variable domain is NAGVMQNPRHLVRRRGQEARLRCSPMKGHSHVYWYRQLPEEGLKFMVYLQKENIIDESGMPKERFSAEFPKEGPSILRIQQVVRGDSAAYFCASSPTEQDEKLFFGSGTQLSVL.

The rearrangement uses TRBV5-1 and TRBJ2-1; tentatively, D is TRBD1 (6 bases). V was pared by 0 bases and J by 10 bases, with 14 bases between. The germline CDR1 and CDR2 sequences are SGHRS and YFSETQ. The CDR3 has 14 residues. CDR3 region: CASSLGSGVAEQFF. In DNA form, the CDR3 reads TGCGCCAGCAGCTTGGGGTCAGGGGTGGCCGAGCAGTTCTTC.

The chain combines TRBV7-8 with TRBJ2-1; perhaps TRBD1 as D (7 bases). The germline V gene has CDR1 SGHVS and CDR2 FQNEAQ. The CDR3 length is 15 residues. The V and J ends lost 5 bases and 2 bases respectively, with 13 bases between them. The CDR3 here is CASSQEGAAYNEQFF. Written as DNA, the CDR3 is TGTGCCAGCAGCCAGGAGGGGGCAGCCTACAATGAGCAGTTCTTC.

The V and J genes are TRBV11-3 and TRBJ2-2; 9 bases fit TRBD1. V dropped 1 base and J dropped 5; count of bases not matched to a gene: 2. Germline values: CDR1 SGHNT, CDR2 YENEEA. The CDR3 length is 15 residues. CDR3 residues: CASSLAGQGTGELFF. The CDR3 DNA reads TGTGCCAGCAGCTTAGCGGGACAGGGTACCGGGGAGCTGTTTTTT.

The CDR3 loop reads CASSQVLVSSPLHF. The CDR3 nucleotides read TGCGCCAGCAGCCAAGTTTTGGTCAGTTCACCCCTCCACTTT. The chain recombines TRBV4-1 with TRBJ1-6; D is unresolved. Trimming stripped 1 base from V and 9 bases from J, with 10 bases between. The germline V gene has CDR1 MGHRA and CDR2 YSYEKL. CDR3 size: 14 residues.

The rearrangement uses TRBV4-1 and TRBJ1-2; 8 nucleotides match TRBD1. Germline-derived CDR1 and CDR2 are MGHRA and YSYEKL. V trimming: 6 bases; J trimming: 7 bases; junction bases outside the gene matches: 7. The CDR3 is made up of 13 amino acids. CDR3 sequence: CASSFRGRFGYTF. For the CDR3, the DNA is TGCGCCAGCAGTTTCAGGGGGCGATTTGGCTACACCTTC.

The chain has TRBV9 and TRBJ1-1; D unresolved. Germline V gene sequence: CDR1 SGDLS, CDR2 YYNGEE. The CDR3 covers 14 residues. V lost 4 bases to trimming and J lost 5 bases, with 15 bases between them. The CDR3 here is CASSPFRRGTEAFF. The CDR3, as DNA: TGTGCCAGCAGCCCGTTTCGCCGGGGTACTGAAGCTTTCTTT.

The V gene is TRBV19, the J gene TRBJ2-6; TRBD1 matches 8 bases. The CDR3 runs to 21 residues. CDR1 and CDR2 (germline): LNHDA, SQIVND (reference sequence). Losses at the gene ends were 3 bases for V and 4 bases for J; bases not matched to a gene: 20. In DNA, the CDR3 is TGTGCCAGTAGTATCGACTTGGGTTGGGCAGGGGGCGCGACAGGGGCCAACGTCCTGACTTTC. Translation: CASSIDLGWAGGATGANVLTF.

The V gene is TRBV6-5, the J gene TRBJ1-1; 7 bases map to TRBD1. The CDR3 loop spans 15 amino acids. The junction had 14 bases not matched to a gene; V was cut back by 5 bases and J by 8 bases. The V gene's germline CDR1 is MNHEY and CDR2 SVGAGI. CDR3: CASSRQTGPQFEAFF. In DNA, the CDR3 is TGTGCCAGCAGTCGCCAGACAGGGCCTCAATTCGAAGCTTTCTTT.

This clone was observed once. The chain joins TRBV4-1 to TRBJ2-1; TRBD2 matches at 11 bases. V lost 0 bases and J lost 9; bases outside the gene matches: 10. The CDR3 extends over 17 amino acids. Germline CDR1 is MGHRA and CDR2 is YSYEKL. DNA of the CDR3: TGCGCCAGCAGCCAAGAAATTATAGCGGGGGGGTGGGGTGAGCAGTTCTTC. Translated, it gives CASSQEIIAGGWGEQFF.

A remark on this clone: At one boundary the junction diverges from the germline segment, which might be a read error. V is TRBV6-1 and J is TRBJ2-7; 7 bases match TRBD2. The CDR3 has 13 residues. Germline V lookup: CDR1 MNHNS, CDR2 SASEGT. DNA for the CDR3: TGTGCCAGCAGCGCAGGGTTGGGGCGGGAGCGGCACTTC. It encodes CASSAGLGRERHF.

This sequence joins TRBV4-2 and TRBJ2-1; 9 bases fit TRBD2. V lost 6 bases and J lost 5; bases outside the gene matches: 5. This CDR3 is built from 14 residues. Germline V CDR1 and CDR2: LGHNA, YNFKEQ. The CDR3 bases are TGTGCCAGCAGAGGCCAGCGGGGGGACAATGAGCAGTTCTTC. It codes for CASRGQRGDNEQFF.

The genes are TRBV9 and TRBJ1-4; TRBD1 is a possible D gene (6 bases). The ends were cut back, 0 bases at V and 5 bases at J, with 11 bases in the middle. Germline V CDR1 and CDR2: SGDLS, YYNGEE. This CDR3 is 15 amino acids long. CDR3 residues: CASSVGGQRNEKLFF. CDR3 bases: TGTGCCAGCAGCGTAGGAGGACAGCGCAATGAAAAACTGTTTTTT.

The chain combines TRBV5-1 with TRBJ2-1, with D possibly being TRBD1 (6 bases). The CDR3 consists of 11 residues. Looked up from germline, CDR1 is SGHRS and CDR2 is YFSETQ. V lost 3 bases and J 10 bases, leaving 8 bases between the germline ends. The CDR3 DNA is TGCGCCAGCAGCTCAGGGGAGGAGCAGTTCTTC. It codes for CASSSGEEQFF.

This clone was counted a single time. This chain links TRBV11-2 with TRBJ2-5; 11 bases are a match to TRBD2. The germline V gene has CDR1 SGHAT and CDR2 FQNNGV. The CDR3 is 15 residues long. V gave up 5 bases and J gave up 2 bases; unmatched junction bases: 4. The CDR3 region has the DNA TGTGCCAGCAGCGGATGGACTAGCGGGCAAGAGACCCAGTACTTC. Translating gives CASSGWTSGQETQYF.

V and J are TRBV27 and TRBJ2-5; possibly TRBD2 for D (5 bases). Trimming removed 2 bases at V and 4 bases at J, with 11 bases between. This CDR3 contains 14 residues. Germline-derived CDR1 and CDR2 are MNHEY and SMNVEV (reference sequence). CDR3 loop: CASSLNSGRETQYF. In DNA form, the CDR3 reads TGTGCCAGCAGTTTAAATTCTGGGAGAGAGACCCAGTACTTC.

The J gene is TRBJ1-1, the V gene TRBV9; no clear D gene. CDR1 is SGDLS and CDR2 is YYNGEE in the germline V gene. The CDR3 contains 12 residues. The V end was cut by 4 bases, the J end by 3 bases, with 7 bases between. The CDR3 sequence: CASSPSHTEAFF. As DNA, the CDR3 is TGTGCCAGCAGCCCTTCCCACACTGAAGCTTTCTTT.

The J gene is TRBJ2-3, the V gene TRBV30, with 16 bases aligning to TRBD2. J lost 6 bases, V lost 4 bases, and 13 bases had no gene match. The germline gives CDR1 GTSNPN, CDR2 SVGIG (reference sequence). The CDR3 runs 18 residues. The CDR3 DNA is TGTGCCTGGAAAAATAGGGGACTAGCGGGGGGGCCGAGCGATACGCAGTATTTT. As protein: CAWKNRGLAGGPSDTQYF.

This clone was observed once. J is TRBJ2-5 and V is TRBV2; D possibly corresponds to TRBD2 (7 bases). Germline assignment: CDR1 SNHLY and CDR2 FYNNEI. Trimming removed 5 bases from V and 5 bases from J, with 15 bases in between. The CDR3 covers 14 residues. In nucleotides, the CDR3 is TGTGCCAGCAGTTGGGGGGGGGCCCGGGAGACCCAGTACTTC. This codes for CASSWGGARETQYF.

V is TRBV5-1 and J is TRBJ2-7; no reliable D call. The CDR3 length is 18 residues. Trimming removed 0 bases at V and 6 bases at J, with 25 bases between. Germline V lookup: CDR1 SGHRS, CDR2 YFSETQ. CDR3 sequence: CASSLAFPDFNPYCEQYF. In DNA form, the CDR3 reads TGCGCCAGCAGCTTGGCCTTTCCAGACTTCAATCCCTACTGCGAGCAGTACTTC.